This entry is about one T cell receptor (beta chain). Enrollment of patients from Seattle took place during active infection, with longitudinal follow-up. In the source study's methods: Nucleated cell number was recorded as an estimate derived from reference gene primer amplification. Data came from immunoSEQ multiplex PCR; TCRdb stores just in-frame clones and leaves some out. Clone size and V and J calls were adopted from that table, with D and trimming inferred from the DNA. This sample has more than 200,000 clones, with approximately 78% found just once. CDR3 length: 13 amino acids. The germline gives CDR1 MNHEY, CDR2 SVGAGI. V was cut by 5 bases and J by 0 bases, with 7 bases left in between. This specimen comes from a study of blood T cell repertoires in COVID-19. Whole-study context: PBMCs, B-cell-depleted T cells, or T cells were the source of the cDNA or gDNA that made up the material.

Sequencing was performed on peripheral blood. This receptor was obtained from a woman of 80 years or more with COVID-19, enrolled during active disease. V usage is TRBV6-5 and J usage is TRBJ1-1; no clear D gene. DNA of the CDR3: TGTGCCAGCAGTCGGGTACTGAACACTGAAGCTTTCTTT. Translation gives CASSRVLNTEAFF.